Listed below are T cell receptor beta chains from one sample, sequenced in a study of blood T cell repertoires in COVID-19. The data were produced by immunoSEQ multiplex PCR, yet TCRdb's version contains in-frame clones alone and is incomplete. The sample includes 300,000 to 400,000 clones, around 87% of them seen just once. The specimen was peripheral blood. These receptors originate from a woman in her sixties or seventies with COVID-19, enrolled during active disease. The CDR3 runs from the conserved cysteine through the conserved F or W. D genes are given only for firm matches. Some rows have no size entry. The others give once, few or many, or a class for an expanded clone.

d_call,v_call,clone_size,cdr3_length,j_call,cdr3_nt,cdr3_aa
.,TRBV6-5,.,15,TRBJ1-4,TGTGCCAGCAGTTCCACGACAGCTTATAATGAAAAACTGTTTTTT,CASSSTTAYNEKLFF
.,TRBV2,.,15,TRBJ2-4,TGTGCCAGCAGCTGGGACTCCTCAGCCAAAAACATTCAGTACTTC,CASSWDSSAKNIQYF
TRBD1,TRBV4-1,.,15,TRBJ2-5,TGCGCCAGCAGCCGAGCTAGGACAGGGCAGGAGACCCAGTACTTC,CASSRARTGQETQYF
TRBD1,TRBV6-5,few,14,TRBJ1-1,TGTGCCAGCAGTCGCAAACAGGGGGCAGGTGAAGCTTTCTTT,CASSRKQGAGEAFF
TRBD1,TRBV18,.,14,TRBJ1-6,TGTGCCAGCTCACCGGACAGGGCCCCTCAACCCCTCCACTTT,CASSPDRAPQPLHF
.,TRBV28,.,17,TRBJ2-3,TGTGCCAGCAGTTCCAACTCCATACTAGCCGCAACAGATACGCAGTATTTT,CASSSNSILAATDTQYF
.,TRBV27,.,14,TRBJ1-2,TGTGCCAGTCGCCTCGGAGTGAATCACTATGGCTACACCTTC,CASRLGVNHYGYTF
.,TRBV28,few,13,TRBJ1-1,TGTGCCATTACACAGGGCCTGAACACTGAAGCTTTCTTT,CAITQGLNTEAFF
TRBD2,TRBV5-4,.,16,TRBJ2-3,TGTGCCAGCAGCGTCCCTCCAGCGGGGGGAGCAGATACGCAGTATTTT,CASSVPPAGGADTQYF
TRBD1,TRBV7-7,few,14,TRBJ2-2,TGTGCCAGCAGCTTGACAGGGTCCACCGGGGAGCTGTTTTTT,CASSLTGSTGELFF
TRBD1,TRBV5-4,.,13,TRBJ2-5,TGTGCCAGCAGCTTACAGGGGGTTGAGACCCAGTACTTC,CASSLQGVETQYF
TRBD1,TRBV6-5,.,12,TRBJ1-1,TGTGCCAGCAGTTACTGGGGACAGGCGGCTTTCTTT,CASSYWGQAAFF
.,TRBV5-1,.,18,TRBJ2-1,TGCGCCAGCAGCTTGGCCTTGGGGAAACGGGACATTTACAATGAGCAGTTCTTC,CASSLALGKRDIYNEQFF
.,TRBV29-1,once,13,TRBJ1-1,TGCAGCGTTGAAGGCCTCTCGGAGGGACAAGCTTTCTTT,CSVEGLSEGQAFF
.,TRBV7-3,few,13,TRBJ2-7,TGTGCCAGCAGTCCAAGCCATCTCTACGAGCAGTACTTC,CASSPSHLYEQYF
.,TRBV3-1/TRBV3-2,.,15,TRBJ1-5,TGTGCCAGCAGCATGTGGGGGCTAGCCAATCAGCCCCAGCATTTT,CASSMWGLANQPQHF
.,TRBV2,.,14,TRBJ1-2,TGTGCCAGCAGCGGTCCAGGGGTCGGCTATGGCTACACCTTC,CASSGPGVGYGYTF
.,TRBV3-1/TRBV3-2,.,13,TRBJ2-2,TGTGCCAGCAGCCACGGACTTTCCGGGGAGCTGTTTTTT,CASSHGLSGELFF
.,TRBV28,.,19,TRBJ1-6,TGTGCCAGCAGTACAACCCATCTCGACGGGAGCTCCTATAATTCACCCCTCCACTTT,CASSTTHLDGSSYNSPLHF
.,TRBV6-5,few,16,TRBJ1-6,TGTGCCAGCAGTTACAGGAGGAGCTCCTATAATTCACCCCTCCACTTT,CASSYRRSSYNSPLHF
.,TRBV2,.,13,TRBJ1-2,TGTGCCAGCAGTGTGACAGGTTTCTATGGCTACACCTTC,CASSVTGFYGYTF
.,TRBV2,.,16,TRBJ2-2,TGTGCCAGCAGTATAGTCAGTTTCAGGGGCACCGGGGAGCTGTTTTTT,CASSIVSFRGTGELFF
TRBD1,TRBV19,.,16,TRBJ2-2,TGTGCCAGTAGGACCCCCGGGACAGCGAACACCGGGGAGCTGTTTTTT,CASRTPGTANTGELFF
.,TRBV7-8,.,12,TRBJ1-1,TGTGCCAGCAGCCCCCAGAACACTGAAGCTTTCTTT,CASSPQNTEAFF
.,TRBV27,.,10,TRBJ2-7,TGTGCCAGCGGACTCTACGAGCAGTACTTC,CASGLYEQYF
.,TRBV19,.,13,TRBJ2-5,TGTGCCAGTAGCGACGACAGTCAAGAGACCCAGTACTTC,CASSDDSQETQYF
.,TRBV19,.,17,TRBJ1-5,TGTGCCAGTAGTCCCCGGACGGAGGAGAATAGCAATCAGCCCCAGCATTTT,CASSPRTEENSNQPQHF
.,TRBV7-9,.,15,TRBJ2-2,TGTGCCAGCAGCTTAGTTGCGGCAGGGTACGGGGAGCTGTTTTTT,CASSLVAAGYGELFF
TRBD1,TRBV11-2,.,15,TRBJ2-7,TGTGCCAGCAGCTTCTCCGGGACAGGGTTCTACGAGCAGTACTTC,CASSFSGTGFYEQYF
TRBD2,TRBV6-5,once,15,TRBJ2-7,TGTGCCAGCAGTCCCGGACTAGCGGGGACCTACGAGCAGTACTTC,CASSPGLAGTYEQYF
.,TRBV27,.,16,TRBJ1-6,TGTGCCAGCAGAACAAATCGACAGGATAGTCGATCACCCCTCCACTTT,CASRTNRQDSRSPLHF
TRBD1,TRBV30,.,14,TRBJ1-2,TGTGCCTGGAGACGACAGGGGGGACACTATGGCTACACCTTC,CAWRRQGGHYGYTF
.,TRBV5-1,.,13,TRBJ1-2,TGCGCCAGCAGCCTATATGAGGTGGAGGGCTACACCTTC,CASSLYEVEGYTF
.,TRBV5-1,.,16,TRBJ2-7,TGCGCCAGCAGGCCACTCAACTCAGGGTCCGCTTACGAGCAGTACTTC,CASRPLNSGSAYEQYF
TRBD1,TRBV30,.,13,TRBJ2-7,TGTGCCTGGAGCCGGGACAGTGGCTACGAGCAGTACTTC,CAWSRDSGYEQYF
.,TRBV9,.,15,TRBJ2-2,TGTGCCAGCAGCCCGACGCCCAGGGGCGCCGGGGAGCTGTTTTTT,CASSPTPRGAGELFF
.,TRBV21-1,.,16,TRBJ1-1,TGTGCCAGCAGCCTGCGAACAGGGGACGGGAACACTGAAGCTTTCTTT,CASSLRTGDGNTEAFF